This T cell receptor (beta chain) was recorded in a study of blood T cells in healthy people across ages (dated by TCRdb to 2014 to 2015). For context, the study as a whole: In model experiments, template switching captured roughly one uniquely barcoded TCR beta cDNA molecule for every two T cells. Age-related changes in TCR beta repertoire diversity were measured in the study by deep sequencing normalized with unique cDNA molecular identifiers. The donors were split into four age groups: young (average around 15 years), middle-aged (39), aged (over 55) and long-lived (roughly 80). Donors of different ages were randomly distributed across sequencing lanes to avoid experimental bias. For two donors (one aged 18 to 29 and one aged 80 or older), the study analyzed two additional independent replicas of 1 million unique cDNA reads from the same blood draw. The research as a whole found: Observed TCR beta diversity per million T cells fell roughly linearly with age, and a significant reduction was already apparent by age around 40. There was a strong correlation between observed TCR beta diversity and the percentage of naive T cells measured by flow cytometry. Because donor CMV infection status was unknown, age-related changes in expanded clonotypes were potentially confounded. Total diversity estimates from one million sequenced T cells were considered lower bounds and underestimates. Bulk unsorted PBMC profiling prevented conclusive comparison of naive and antigen-experienced compartments. Compared with the aged group, the long-lived group had more naive CD4+ T cells, fewer expanded clones and increased TCR diversity, suggesting age selection.

Spanning cysteine to phenylalanine, the CDR3 consists of 17 amino acids. The only DNA kept is the CDR3, 51 bases in frame from the first base. In the germline V gene (reference sequence), CDR1 corresponds to SEHNR and CDR2 to FQNEAQ. As for this clonotype: Its antigen specificity is not known. The junction does not match germline at one end; this may be a read error.

The library relied on 5' RACE. Sequencing instrument: Illumina HiSeq 2500. A second PCR of about 7 to 12 cycles was performed with a sample-barcoded 5' primer and a J-beta primer mix. A unique molecular identifier was introduced onto each TCR beta cDNA molecule by a template-switch 5' adaptor carrying 12 random nucleotides. Each sample yielded at least 3 million CDR3-containing paired-end reads. The Mint cDNA synthesis kit, primed by a TRBC-specific oligonucleotide, was used to synthesize first-strand cDNA from all RNA. Following uracil-DNA glycosylase treatment, all cDNA underwent a first 18-cycle PCR with the universal primers M1SS and BC2_uni_R. Concerning the study's data processing: Normalization of each sample was performed by random selection of 1 million high-quality reads, each carrying a distinct molecular identifier. Reads sharing molecular identifiers were discarded rather than binned into consensus sequences. MiTCR, with a Q25 quality threshold and the strictest error-elimination algorithm, was used for CDR3 identification, clonotype clustering and error correction. Lower-bound total TCR beta diversity was estimated with a nonparametric unseen species model using Euler transformation. TCRdb passed the public sequencing reads through fastp at Q25 and MiXCR, retaining productive beta sequences. All rows with the same CDR3 protein become a single entry with the most common DNA and genes. The V and J calls were not made by the authors but by TCRdb's processing. For this sample there are 800,000 to 950,000 distinct CDR3 sequences; 48% appear just once. The top ten clonotypes cover about an eighth of the sample.

Systemically healthy Caucasian individuals from Russia, around 39 in total and aged roughly 6 to 100 years, were included as donors. Each donor gave 9.5 to 10 milliliters of peripheral blood, drawn into EDTA-treated Vacutainer tubes. PBMCs were isolated by Ficoll-Paque density-gradient centrifugation, with at least 7 million obtained per sample. Total RNA, at least 6 micrograms per sample, was extracted from PBMCs with Trizol reagent. For every donor, flow cytometry on a PBMC aliquot measured the percentage of naive CD45RAhigh/CD27high T cells. Sequenced sample: blood. The clonotype was recovered from a man aged 30-40 years in good health. The rearrangement combines TRBV7-9 with TRBJ2-6; the D gene is perhaps TRBD2, from 5 matching bases. The nucleotide sequence is given as TGTGCCAGCAGCCCTCGGACCGCTAGCTCTGGGTCCAACGTCCTGACTTTC. Translated, it gives CASSPRTASSGSNVLTF.